This TCR beta chain is from a study of T cell clones after liver transplantation. Study-wide background: Post-transplant blood was tracked for graft-donor-reactive T cell clones identified in a pre-transplant mixed lymphocyte reaction. Graft-donor-reactive sequences were compared with third-party-reactive TCRbeta sequences from pre-transplant mixed lymphocyte reactions. Samples came pre-transplant, pre-randomization before withdrawal, and post-randomization after withdrawal ended.

Thawed unstimulated PBMCs were FACS-sorted by CD3, CD4 and CD8 into two populations. Repertoires were generated with immunoSEQ multiplex PCR, while TCRdb's copy carries only in-frame clones and drops some. The table records some 33,000 clones, approximately 96% of them present only once. Germline-derived CDR1 and CDR2 are MNHEY and SMNVEV (reference sequence). This CDR3 comprises 16 residues. V gave up 10 bases and J gave up 2 bases; unmatched junction bases: 14. The material was CD8+ T cells from blood, obtained 12 months after liver transplant. The receptor comes from a human patient who received a liver transplant. Part of the T cell pool may stem from the graft donor. This chain joins TRBV27 and TRBJ2-3, with TRBD1 matching 8 bases. The CDR3 bases are TGTGCCACCTTCCCCACCACAGGGGGTTACACAGATACGCAGTATTTT. Translation: CATFPTTGGYTDTQYF.